Many counts were recorded for the clone carrying this T cell receptor (beta chain). Its antigen remains unknown. As it was prepared, the TCRbeta library received unique molecular identifiers. One entry per CDR3 protein results from TCRdb running MiXCR on the PCR reads. The profile shows 130,000 to 150,000 distinct CDR3 sequences, around 8.5% of them singletons. CDR1 is LGHDT and CDR2 is YNNKEL in the germline V gene (reference sequence). The CDR3 extends over 15 amino acids. The V and J ends lost 4 bases and 5 bases, in that order; junction bases with no gene match: 7. This entry comes from a study of T-cell reconstitution after alpha-beta-depleted transplantation in children. Whole-study findings and limits: Alpha-beta T cells about two months after transplant reportedly derived from several hundred expanded graft clones. Diversity and T-cell counts at one year after transplant derived mostly from new T cells.

The sample here was PBMCs, mostly from graft donor cells, taken 180 days after TCRalphabeta/CD19-depleted stem cell transplant. The clonotype comes from a female patient aged 2 to 10 who had a stem cell transplant for congenital amegakaryocytic thrombocytopenia, so the T cells may come from the graft donor. The V call is TRBV3-1, the J call TRBJ2-2, with 7 positions matching TRBD1. The CDR3 nucleotides read TGTGCCAGCAGCCTAGGGGGCGAGAGGACCGGGGAGCTGTTTTTT. It codes for CASSLGGERTGELFF.